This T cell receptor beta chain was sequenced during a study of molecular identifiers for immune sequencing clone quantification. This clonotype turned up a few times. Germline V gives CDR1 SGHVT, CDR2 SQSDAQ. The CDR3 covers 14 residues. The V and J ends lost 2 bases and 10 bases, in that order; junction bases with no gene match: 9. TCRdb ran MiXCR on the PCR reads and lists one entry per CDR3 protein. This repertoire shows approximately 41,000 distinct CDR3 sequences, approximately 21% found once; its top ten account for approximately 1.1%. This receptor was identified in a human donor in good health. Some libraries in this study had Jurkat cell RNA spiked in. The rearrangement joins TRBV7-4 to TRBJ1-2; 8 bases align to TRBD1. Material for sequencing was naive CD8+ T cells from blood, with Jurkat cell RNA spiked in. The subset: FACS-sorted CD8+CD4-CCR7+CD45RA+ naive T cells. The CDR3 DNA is TGTGCCAGCAGCTTACAGGGGGCAGGCTCCGACTACACCTTC. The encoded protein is CASSLQGAGSDYTF. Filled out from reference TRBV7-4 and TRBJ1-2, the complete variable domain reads GAGVSQSPRYKVAKRGRDVALRCDSISGHVTLYWYRQTLGQGSEVLTYSQSDAQRDKSGRPSGRFSAERPERSVSTLKIQRTEQGDSAVYLCASSLQGAGSDYTFGSGTRLTVV.